This T cell receptor (beta chain) emerged from a study of CD8 T cells in ankylosing spondylitis. This clonotype was recorded at least ten times. The antigen remains unidentified. Findings of the study overall: A number of the motif variants had already been described in reactive arthritis synovial fluid and blood. For ankylosing spondylitis blood, a TCR beta motif of 7 or 8 highly homologous variants appeared characteristic. Clones linked to the disease showed a CD8+ phenotype. They occurred at relatively low frequencies in peripheral blood.

The V end was cut by 1 base, the J end by 13 bases, with 12 bases between. The germline V gene has CDR1 SGDLS and CDR2 YYNGEE. The CDR3 loop spans 12 amino acids. Quantitative 5'-RACE with molecular barcodes produced the TCR beta libraries. Using its own MiXCR run on the 5' RACE reads, TCRdb lists one record per CDR3 protein. Altogether hundreds of thousands of distinct CDR3 sequences are present, about 26% being singletons, with the ten largest covering 5% to 8%. The clonotype comes from a male donor with ankylosing spondylitis or in good health (not recorded which). The chain combines TRBV9 with TRBJ2-4, with D perhaps matching TRBD1 (6 bases). What was sequenced was blood, either unsorted or a sorted T cell fraction (not recorded which). The CDR3 is CASSVQDSRQYF. The CDR3 DNA follows: TGTGCCAGCAGCGTACAGGACAGTCGACAGTACTTC.